Below, one T cell receptor beta chain is given with its context. Patients with Susac syndrome met the recently defined diagnostic criteria for definite or probable disease. Trimming cost V 6 bases and J 4 bases; bases outside gene matches: 11. CDR3 size: 17 residues. From germline, CDR1 is MNHEY and CDR2 SMNVEV (reference sequence). A quantity of roughly 0.5 to 1 ug RNA underwent reverse transcription using random hexamers. Amplification of TCR beta CDR3 was carried out by immunoSEQ multiplex PCR, which covered 54 Vbeta and 13 Jbeta segments. Using its own MiXCR run on the immunoSEQ multiplex PCR reads, TCRdb lists one record per CDR3 protein. The table records nearly 110,000 distinct CDR3 sequences, roughly 94% of them present only once. These data belong to a study of CD8 T cells in Susac syndrome.

The receptor was isolated from a human donor with Susac syndrome. V is TRBV27 and J is TRBJ2-2; 10 bases line up with TRBD2. Specimen: CD8+ T cells from PBMCs. The CDR3 coding sequence is TGTGCCAGCAGCAACTTACTAGCGGGGAATATCACCGGGGAGCTGTTTTTT. Translated: CASSNLLAGNITGELFF.